The 21 T cell receptor beta chains given below trace back to one sample, sequenced in a study of vaccination and CD4 T cells after COVID-19 (dated by TCRdb to 2021 to 2024). In light of the paper, this sample's treatment or condition label describes: approximately nine-day PBMC culture with coronavirus spike peptide pools or control peptides (ViraFEST assay). Libraries were constructed by PCR. Data came from an Illumina iSeq 100. DNA from cultured CD4+ T cells was subjected to TCR sequencing with the Oncomine TCR Beta short-read assay at the Johns Hopkins FTIC core. TCRdb reran the public reads through fastp at Q25 and MiXCR, keeping productive beta chains. Entries that share a CDR3 protein sequence are merged under the most common genes and DNA. This sample gives about 20,000 distinct CDR3 sequences in total; roughly 51% of them show up just once. The ten largest clonotypes hold 5.5% to 8.5% of the sample.

What these receptors recognize is not known. Sequencing used CD4+ T cells from blood, cultured in vitro, obtained before SARS-CoV-2 vaccination. All receptors come from a human donor who had recovered from COVID-19.

The rearrangement uses TRBV19 and TRBJ2-1; D ambiguous. This CDR3 has 14 amino acids. Germline V gives CDR1 LNHDA, CDR2 SQIVND (reference sequence). Deletions cut 5 bases from V and 5 bases from J, with 13 bases between. The CDR3 DNA is TGTGCCAGTAGTTTGGTAGACCCCCACAATGAGCAGTTCTTC. Amino acids: CASSLVDPHNEQFF.

The genes are TRBV20-1 and TRBJ1-1; D may be TRBD1 (6 bases). Between the trimmed V and J ends, which lost 3 bases and 2 bases, there was a span of 10 bases. There are 13 residues in the CDR3. Germline CDR1 and CDR2: DFQATT and SNEGSKA (reference sequence). For the CDR3, the DNA is TGCAGTGCTAGTCAGGGGACCAACACTGAAGCTTTCTTT. Translating gives CSASQGTNTEAFF.

The chain links TRBV20-1 to TRBJ2-7, with 9 bases matching TRBD1. This CDR3 is 15 amino acids long. The V gene's germline CDR1 is DFQATT and CDR2 SNEGSKA (reference sequence). J was trimmed by 0 bases and V by 4 bases; bases with no gene match: 7. The CDR3 sequence is CSANSGTGSSYEQYF. CDR3 in DNA: TGCAGTGCTAACTCCGGGACAGGGAGCTCCTACGAGCAGTACTTC.

The chain is built from TRBV6-1 and TRBJ2-7; D remains ambiguous. The CDR3 is 13 residues long. The V end was cut by 4 bases, the J end by 0 bases, with 7 bases between. Per the germline V gene, CDR1 is MNHNS and CDR2 is SASEGT. The CDR3 loop reads CASSGVISYEQYF. Here the CDR3 DNA reads TGTGCCAGCAGTGGGGTCATCTCCTACGAGCAGTACTTC.

In its sample, this clonotype is medium-sized. J is TRBJ2-3 and V is TRBV18; 7 bases are a match to TRBD2. Germline assignment: CDR1 KGHSH and CDR2 LQKENI. V gave up 2 bases and J gave up 1 base; unmatched junction bases: 3. The CDR3 contains 15 residues. The CDR3 region is CASSPGTIGTDTQYF. The CDR3 DNA reads TGTGCCAGCTCACCAGGGACTATAGGCACAGATACGCAGTATTTT.

The sample holds one count of this clonotype. The chain combines TRBV5-1 with TRBJ2-7, with D tentatively TRBD1 (6 bases). The CDR3 runs to 13 residues. Per germline, CDR1 SGHRS and CDR2 YFSETQ. Trimming removed 7 bases at V and 4 bases at J, with 15 bases between. The CDR3 DNA follows: TGCGCCAGCTCACAGGGTGCAAATTACGAGCAGTACTTC. Translation gives CASSQGANYEQYF.

This clonotype is large in the sample. The genes are TRBV7-2 and TRBJ2-3, with D perhaps matching TRBD2 (5 bases). V gave up 8 bases and J gave up 1 base, with 16 bases separating them. The CDR3 has 15 residues. Germline CDR1 and CDR2: SGHTA and FQGNSA. The CDR3 loop reads CASSSFGGGTDTQYF. CDR3 nucleotide sequence: TGTGCCAGCTCCAGTTTCGGAGGTGGCACAGATACGCAGTATTTT.

The chain has TRBV15 and TRBJ2-3; D may be TRBD2 (6 bases). The CDR3 runs to 14 residues. Trimming stripped 8 bases from V and 5 bases from J, with 17 bases between. Germline CDR1 reads LNHNV; CDR2 reads YYDKDF (reference sequence). DNA for the CDR3: TGTGCCACCCGATGGCGGGATTGGAGAGATACGCAGTATTTT. As protein: CATRWRDWRDTQYF.

The chain carries TRBV27 and TRBJ2-3; the D gene is possibly TRBD1 (6 bases). The CDR3 consists of 17 residues. Germline CDR1 and CDR2: MNHEY and SMNVEV (reference sequence). The V gene lost 7 bases and the J gene lost 0 bases, with 20 bases spanning the gap. CDR3 sequence reads: CASTRRGGSSSTDTQYF. Here the CDR3 DNA reads TGTGCCAGCACCCGGAGAGGGGGTTCCTCTAGCACAGATACGCAGTATTTT.

The chain has TRBV19 and TRBJ2-7; maybe TRBD1 (6 bases). The germline CDR1 and CDR2 sequences are LNHDA and SQIVND (reference sequence). This CDR3 is built from 14 residues. Between the trimmed V and J ends, which lost 5 bases and 6 bases, there was a span of 17 bases. DNA of the CDR3: TGTGCCAGTAGTGAACAGGGCGTGGTGGGCGAGCAGTACTTC. This gives the protein CASSEQGVVGEQYF.

The chain carries TRBV30 and TRBJ2-3; TRBD2 aligns across 11 bases. V shed 3 bases and J 2 bases; nucleotides not matched to a gene: 1. The CDR3 is 14 residues long. CDR1 and CDR2 (germline): GTSNPN, SVGIG (reference sequence). CDR3 bases: TGTGCCTGGAGGGGACTAGCGGTCACAGATACGCAGTATTTT. Translated, it gives CAWRGLAVTDTQYF.

V is TRBV6-4 and J is TRBJ2-2; 9 positions match TRBD1. There are 14 residues in the CDR3. The V gene's germline CDR1 is MRHNA and CDR2 SNTAGT. J gave up 4 bases and V 3 bases, and 0 bases lay outside the gene matches. CDR3: CASSEGQGTGELFF. The CDR3 DNA reads as TGTGCCAGCAGTGAGGGACAGGGCACCGGGGAGCTGTTTTTT.

The CDR3 reads CASSVAASTDTQYF. CDR3 nucleotides: TGTGCCAGCAGCGTAGCGGCTAGCACAGATACGCAGTATTTT. J is TRBJ2-3 and V is TRBV6-2 or TRBV6-3; TRBD2 might be the D (6 bases). Trimming left V 6 bases short and J 0 bases short, with 10 bases between. Looked up from germline, CDR1 is MNHEY and CDR2 is SVGEGT. The CDR3 is 14 amino acids.

The chain employs TRBV7-8 and TRBJ2-7; unclear D gene. Germline V CDR1 and CDR2: SGHVS, FQNEAQ. CDR3 length equals 15 residues. V was shortened by 5 bases and J by 0 bases, with 14 bases between the two germline ends. DNA for the CDR3: TGTGCCAGCAGCCCCCTTTCGGCCACCTCCTACGAGCAGTACTTC. Residues: CASSPLSATSYEQYF. The entire variable domain, with the rest obtained from reference TRBV7-8 and TRBJ2-7, is as follows: GAGVSQSPRYKVAKRGQDVALRCDPISGHVSLFWYQQALGQGPEFLTYFQNEAQLDKSGLPSDRFFAERPEGSVSTLKIQRTQQEDSAVYLCASSPLSATSYEQYFGPGTRLTVT.

This clonotype was found a few times. J is TRBJ1-1 and V is TRBV6-1; possible D gene TRBD1, 5 bases. CDR3 size: 14 residues. Trimming pared 5 bases from V and 4 bases from J, leaving 14 bases between. Germline assignment: CDR1 MNHNS and CDR2 SASEGT. CDR3 loop: CASSIQTDFTEAFF. CDR3 sequence (DNA): TGTGCCAGCAGTATCCAGACAGATTTCACTGAAGCTTTCTTT.

This clonotype was recorded once. V gene TRBV18 combines with J gene TRBJ2-6; D gene uncertain. V lost 3 bases and J 3 bases, leaving 9 bases between the germline ends. This CDR3 region has 15 residues. The germline V gene encodes CDR1 KGHSH and CDR2 LQKENI. The CDR3 DNA sequence: TGTGCCAGCTCACCCTTAGTGAGTGGGGCCAACGTCCTGACTTTC. It yields the protein CASSPLVSGANVLTF.

Only a few counts were recorded for this clonotype. The CDR3 DNA is TGCAGTGCTCCTGACAAGGGATACTCACCCCTCCACTTT. Translated, it gives CSAPDKGYSPLHF. This chain links TRBV20-1 with TRBJ1-6, with D hard to call. This CDR3 is built from 13 residues. Germline-derived CDR1 and CDR2 are DFQATT and SNEGSKA (reference sequence). The V end was cut by 5 bases, the J end by 10 bases, with 15 bases between.

This clonotype was seen a handful of times. The V and J genes are TRBV6-1 and TRBJ2-4; 7 bases fit TRBD1. The CDR3 is 14 residues long. Looked up from germline, CDR1 is MNHNS and CDR2 is SASEGT. The ends lost 6 bases at V and 3 bases at J; junction bases unmatched: 5. DNA for the CDR3: TGTGCCAGCAGCCGGGACAGCTTCAAAAACATTCAGTACTTC. It codes for CASSRDSFKNIQYF.

This clonotype has just a few counts. The chain carries TRBV20-1 and TRBJ1-2, with 8 bases matching TRBD1. The CDR3 totals 13 residues. The J segment lost 8 bases and the V segment lost 5 bases, leaving 10 bases of the junction unmatched. In germline, CDR1 is DFQATT, CDR2 SNEGSKA (reference sequence). This chain's CDR3 is CSAPTGDLGGYTF. As DNA, the CDR3 is TGCAGTGCTCCGACAGGGGATCTAGGGGGCTACACCTTC.

This clonotype came up a few times. V gene TRBV7-2 combines with J gene TRBJ1-1; D possibly corresponds to TRBD1 (5 bases). CDR1 is SGHTA, CDR2 FQGNSA, per germline. This CDR3 is built from 15 residues. The V and J ends lost 1 base and 1 base respectively, with 10 bases between them. CDR3 amino acids: CASSLGGTSNTEAFF. The DNA of the CDR3 is TGTGCCAGCAGCTTAGGTGGGACGTCGAACACTGAAGCTTTCTTT.

The rearrangement uses TRBV6-2 or TRBV6-3 and TRBJ2-2; no clear D. The CDR3 totals 17 residues. V lost 0 bases to trimming and J lost 4 bases, with 15 bases between them. Looked up from germline, CDR1 is MNHEY and CDR2 is SVGEGT. The DNA for the CDR3 is TGTGCCAGCAGTTACTCGAGATTTCGCGCGCCCACCGGGGAGCTGTTTTTT. As protein: CASSYSRFRAPTGELFF.